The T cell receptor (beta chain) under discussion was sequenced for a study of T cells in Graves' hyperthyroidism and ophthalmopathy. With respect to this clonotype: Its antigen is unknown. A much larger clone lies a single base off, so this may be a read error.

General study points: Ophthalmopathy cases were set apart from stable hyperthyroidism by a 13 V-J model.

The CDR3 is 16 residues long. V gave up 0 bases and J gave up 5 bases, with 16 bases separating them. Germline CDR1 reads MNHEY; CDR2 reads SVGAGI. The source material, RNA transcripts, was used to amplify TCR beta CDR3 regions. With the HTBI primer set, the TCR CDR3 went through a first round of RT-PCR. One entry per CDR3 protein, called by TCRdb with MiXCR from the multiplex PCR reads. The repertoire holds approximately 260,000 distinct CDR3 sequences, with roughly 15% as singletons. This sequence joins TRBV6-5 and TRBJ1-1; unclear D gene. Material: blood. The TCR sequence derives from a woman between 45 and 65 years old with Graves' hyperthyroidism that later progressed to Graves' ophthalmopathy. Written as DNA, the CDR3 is TGTGCCAGCAGTTACTCATCAGAGGGCGGGATGACTGAAGCTTTCTTT. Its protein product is CASSYSSEGGMTEAFF.